This TCR beta chain was sequenced in a study of CD8+CD57+ T cells in acquired aplastic anemia. About the study: CD4+ and CD8+ cells, once sorted, gave DNA averaging 3.2 ug. Healthy donors gave roughly 9.9 million reads on average for CD4+ cells.

This clonotype was detected only once. Genomic DNA, the template, was used for profiling of the TCR beta VDJ and CDR3. TCRdb called the reads again in MiXCR, with one record for every CDR3 protein. The repertoire consists of about 150,000 distinct CDR3 sequences, with less than 45% occurring once and the leading ten covering 8% to 9%. V lost 10 bases and J 4 bases, leaving 15 bases between the germline ends. This CDR3 spans 13 amino acids. Germline V lookup: CDR1 KGHDR, CDR2 SFDVKD. The sequencing sample was made of sorted CD4+, CD8+, or CD8+CD57+ T cells (not recorded which) from PBMCs. The sequence came from a human donor in good health, serving as a control. V gene TRBV24-1 combines with J gene TRBJ1-2; tentatively, D is TRBD1 (5 bases). The CDR3 DNA follows: TGTGCCACTTCAGACAGTCCTGGCTATGGCTACACCTTC. Amino acids: CATSDSPGYGYTF.